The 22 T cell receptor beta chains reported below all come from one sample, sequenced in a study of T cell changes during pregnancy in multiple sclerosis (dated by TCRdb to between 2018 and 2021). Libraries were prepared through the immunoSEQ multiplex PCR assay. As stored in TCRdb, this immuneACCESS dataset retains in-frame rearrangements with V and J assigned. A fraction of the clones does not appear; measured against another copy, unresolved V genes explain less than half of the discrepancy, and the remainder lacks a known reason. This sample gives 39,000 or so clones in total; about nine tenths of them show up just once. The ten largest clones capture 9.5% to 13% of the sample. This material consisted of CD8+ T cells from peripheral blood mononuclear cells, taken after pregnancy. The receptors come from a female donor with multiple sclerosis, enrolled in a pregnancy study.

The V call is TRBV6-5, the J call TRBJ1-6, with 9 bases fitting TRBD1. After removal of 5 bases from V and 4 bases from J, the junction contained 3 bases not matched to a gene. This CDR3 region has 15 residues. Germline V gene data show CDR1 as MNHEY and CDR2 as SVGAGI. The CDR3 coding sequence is TGTGCCAGCAGTCTAGGGACAGGGTATAATTCACCCCTCCACTTT. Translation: CASSLGTGYNSPLHF.

CDR3 in amino acids: CASREFTGTTNEKLFF. The CDR3 bases are TGTGCCAGCAGAGAATTTACAGGGACAACTAATGAAAAACTGTTTTTT. This chain joins TRBV9 and TRBJ1-4; D might be TRBD1 (6 bases). The germline V gene has CDR1 SGDLS and CDR2 YYNGEE. CDR3 length: 16 amino acids. V dropped 5 bases and J dropped 0 bases, with 14 bases sitting between them.

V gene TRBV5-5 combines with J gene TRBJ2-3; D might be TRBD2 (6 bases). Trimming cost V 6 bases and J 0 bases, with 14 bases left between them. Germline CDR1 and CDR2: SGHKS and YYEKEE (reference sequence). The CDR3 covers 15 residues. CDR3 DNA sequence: TGTGCCAGCACCCTTAGCGGCCCTAGCACAGATACGCAGTATTTT. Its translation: CASTLSGPSTDTQYF.

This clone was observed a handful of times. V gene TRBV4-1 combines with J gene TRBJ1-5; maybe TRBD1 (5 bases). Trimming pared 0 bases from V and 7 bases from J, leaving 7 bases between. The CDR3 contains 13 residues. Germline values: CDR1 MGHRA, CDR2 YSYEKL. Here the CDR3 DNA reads TGCGCCAGCAGCCAAGAAGGGGTCCAGCCCCAGCATTTT. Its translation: CASSQEGVQPQHF.

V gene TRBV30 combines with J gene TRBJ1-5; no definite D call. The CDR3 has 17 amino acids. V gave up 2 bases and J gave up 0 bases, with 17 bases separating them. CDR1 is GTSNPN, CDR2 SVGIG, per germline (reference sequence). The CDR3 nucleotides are TGTGCCTGGAGTCCCCCTTTGACTAGTTCTAGCAATCAGCCCCAGCATTTT. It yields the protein CAWSPPLTSSSNQPQHF.

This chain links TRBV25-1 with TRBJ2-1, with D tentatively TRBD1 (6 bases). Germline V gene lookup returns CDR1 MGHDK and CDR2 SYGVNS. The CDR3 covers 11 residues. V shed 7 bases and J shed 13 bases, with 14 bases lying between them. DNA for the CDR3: TGTGCCAGCAAACGACAGGCTGAACAGTTCTTC. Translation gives CASKRQAEQFF.

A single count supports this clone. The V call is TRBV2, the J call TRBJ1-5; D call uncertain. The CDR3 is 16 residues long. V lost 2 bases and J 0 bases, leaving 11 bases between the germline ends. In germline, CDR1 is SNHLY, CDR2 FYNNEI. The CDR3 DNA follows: TGTGCCAGCAGTGAAACGCGCCCCTATAGCAATCAGCCCCAGCATTTT. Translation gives CASSETRPYSNQPQHF.

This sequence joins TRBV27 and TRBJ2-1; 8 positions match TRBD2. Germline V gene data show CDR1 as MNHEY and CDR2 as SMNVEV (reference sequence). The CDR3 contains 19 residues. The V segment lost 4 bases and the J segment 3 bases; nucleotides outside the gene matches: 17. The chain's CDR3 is CASSSFSPWLAGGYNEQFF. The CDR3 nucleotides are TGTGCCAGCAGTTCGTTTTCCCCTTGGTTGGCGGGGGGCTACAATGAGCAGTTCTTC.

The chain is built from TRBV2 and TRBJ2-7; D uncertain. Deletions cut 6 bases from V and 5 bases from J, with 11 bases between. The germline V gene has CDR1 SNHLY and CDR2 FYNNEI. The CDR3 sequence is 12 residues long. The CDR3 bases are TGTGCCAGCAGCGTAGGAACTAACGAGCAGTACTTC. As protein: CASSVGTNEQYF.

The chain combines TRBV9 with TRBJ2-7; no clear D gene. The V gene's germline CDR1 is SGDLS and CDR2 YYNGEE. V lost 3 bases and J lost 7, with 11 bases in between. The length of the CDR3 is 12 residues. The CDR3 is CASSGPGGEQYF. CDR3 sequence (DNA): TGTGCCAGCAGCGGGCCAGGTGGGGAGCAGTACTTC.

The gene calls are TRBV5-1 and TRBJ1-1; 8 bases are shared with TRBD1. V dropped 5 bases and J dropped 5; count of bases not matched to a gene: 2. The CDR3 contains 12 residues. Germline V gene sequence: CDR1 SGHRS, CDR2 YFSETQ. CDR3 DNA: TGCGCCAGCAGGCAGGGGGCAACTGAAGCTTTCTTT. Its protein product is CASRQGATEAFF.

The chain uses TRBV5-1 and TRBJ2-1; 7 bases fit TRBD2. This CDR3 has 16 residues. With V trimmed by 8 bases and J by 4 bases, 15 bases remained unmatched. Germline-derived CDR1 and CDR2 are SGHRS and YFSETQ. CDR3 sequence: CASSADAGVMYNEQFF. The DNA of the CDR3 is TGCGCCAGTTCCGCGGACGCGGGAGTGATGTACAATGAGCAGTTCTTC.

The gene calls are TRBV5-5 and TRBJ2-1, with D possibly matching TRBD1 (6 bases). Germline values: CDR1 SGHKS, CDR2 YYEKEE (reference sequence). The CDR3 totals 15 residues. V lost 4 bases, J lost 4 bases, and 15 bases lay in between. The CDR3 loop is CASSLTGHEYNEQFF. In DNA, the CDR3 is TGTGCCAGCAGCCTGACAGGACACGAATACAATGAGCAGTTCTTC.

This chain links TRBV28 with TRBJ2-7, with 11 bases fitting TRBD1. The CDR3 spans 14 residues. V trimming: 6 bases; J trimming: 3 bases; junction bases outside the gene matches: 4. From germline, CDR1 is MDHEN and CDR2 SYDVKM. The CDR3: CASSPGTGGYEQYF. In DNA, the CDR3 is TGTGCCAGCAGCCCCGGGACAGGGGGCTACGAGCAGTACTTC.

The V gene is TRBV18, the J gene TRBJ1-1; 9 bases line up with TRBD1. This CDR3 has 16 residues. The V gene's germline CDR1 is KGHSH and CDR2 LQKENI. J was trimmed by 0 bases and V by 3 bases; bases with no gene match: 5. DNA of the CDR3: TGTGCCAGCTCACCCGGGACAGGGCTTATGAACACTGAAGCTTTCTTT. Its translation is CASSPGTGLMNTEAFF.

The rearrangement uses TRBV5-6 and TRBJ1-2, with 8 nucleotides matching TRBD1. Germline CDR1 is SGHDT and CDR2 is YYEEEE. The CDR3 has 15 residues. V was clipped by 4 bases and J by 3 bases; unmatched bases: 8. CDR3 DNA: TGTGCCAGCAGCCCTGGGACAGGTTCTCACTATGGCTACACCTTC. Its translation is CASSPGTGSHYGYTF.

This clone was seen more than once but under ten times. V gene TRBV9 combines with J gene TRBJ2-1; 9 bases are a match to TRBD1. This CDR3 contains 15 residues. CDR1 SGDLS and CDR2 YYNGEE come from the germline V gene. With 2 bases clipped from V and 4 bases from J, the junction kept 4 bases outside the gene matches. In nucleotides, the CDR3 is TGTGCCAGCAGCGTTACAGGGGGCGGGTACAATGAGCAGTTCTTC. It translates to CASSVTGGGYNEQFF.

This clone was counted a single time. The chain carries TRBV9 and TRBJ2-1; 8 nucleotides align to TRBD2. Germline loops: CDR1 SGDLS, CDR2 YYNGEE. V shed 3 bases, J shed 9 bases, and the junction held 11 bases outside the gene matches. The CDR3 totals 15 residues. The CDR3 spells CASSGGTRGFSEQFF. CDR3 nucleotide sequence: TGTGCCAGCAGCGGTGGGACTAGAGGCTTTAGTGAGCAGTTCTTC.

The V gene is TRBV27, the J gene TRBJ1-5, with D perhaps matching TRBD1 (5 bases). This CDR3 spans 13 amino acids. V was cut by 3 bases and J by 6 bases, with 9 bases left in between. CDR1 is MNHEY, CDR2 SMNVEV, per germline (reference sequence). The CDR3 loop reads CASSLGQFQPQHF. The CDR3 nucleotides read TGTGCCAGCAGTTTGGGGCAGTTTCAGCCCCAGCATTTT.

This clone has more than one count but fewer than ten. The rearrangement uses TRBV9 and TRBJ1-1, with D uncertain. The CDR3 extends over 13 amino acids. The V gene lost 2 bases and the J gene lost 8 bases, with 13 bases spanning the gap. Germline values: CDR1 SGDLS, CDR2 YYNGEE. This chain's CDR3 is CASSVAPRGEAFF. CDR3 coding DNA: TGTGCCAGCAGCGTGGCACCGCGAGGGGAAGCTTTCTTT.

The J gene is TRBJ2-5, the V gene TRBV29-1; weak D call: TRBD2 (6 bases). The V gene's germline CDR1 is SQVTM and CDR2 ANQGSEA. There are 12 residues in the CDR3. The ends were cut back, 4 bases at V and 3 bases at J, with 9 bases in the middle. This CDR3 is CSVVAEKETQYF. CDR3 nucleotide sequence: TGCAGCGTTGTAGCGGAAAAAGAGACCCAGTACTTC. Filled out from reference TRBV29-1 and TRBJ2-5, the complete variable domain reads SAVISQKPSRDICQRGTSLTIQCQVDSQVTMMFWYRQQPGQSLTLIATANQGSEATYESGFVIDKFPISRPNLTFSTLTVSNMSPEDSSIYLCSVVAEKETQYFGPGTRLLVL.

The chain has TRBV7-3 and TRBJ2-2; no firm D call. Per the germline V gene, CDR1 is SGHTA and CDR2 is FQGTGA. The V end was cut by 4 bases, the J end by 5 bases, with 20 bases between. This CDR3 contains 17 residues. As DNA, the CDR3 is TGTGCCAGCAGCTCGGCCCCCTCGGGTAGTAGGACCGGGGAGCTGTTTTTT. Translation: CASSSAPSGSRTGELFF.